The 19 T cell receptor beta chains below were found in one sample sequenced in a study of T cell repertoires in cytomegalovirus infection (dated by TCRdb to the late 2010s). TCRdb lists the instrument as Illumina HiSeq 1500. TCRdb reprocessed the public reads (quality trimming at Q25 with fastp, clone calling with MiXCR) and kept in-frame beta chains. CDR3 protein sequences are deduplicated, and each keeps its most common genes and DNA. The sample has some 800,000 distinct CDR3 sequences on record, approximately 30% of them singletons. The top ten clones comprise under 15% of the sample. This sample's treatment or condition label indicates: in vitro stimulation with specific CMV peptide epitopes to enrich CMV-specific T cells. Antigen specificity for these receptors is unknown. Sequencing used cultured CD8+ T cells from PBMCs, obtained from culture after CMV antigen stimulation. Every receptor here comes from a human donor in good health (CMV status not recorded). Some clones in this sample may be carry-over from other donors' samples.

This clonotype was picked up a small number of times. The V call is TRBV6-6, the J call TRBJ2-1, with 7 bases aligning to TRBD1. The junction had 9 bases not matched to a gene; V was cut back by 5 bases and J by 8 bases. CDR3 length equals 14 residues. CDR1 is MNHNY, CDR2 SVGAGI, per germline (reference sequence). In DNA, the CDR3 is TGTGCCAGCAGTGACTTCCAGGGGGTCGATGAGCAGTTCTTC. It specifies CASSDFQGVDEQFF.

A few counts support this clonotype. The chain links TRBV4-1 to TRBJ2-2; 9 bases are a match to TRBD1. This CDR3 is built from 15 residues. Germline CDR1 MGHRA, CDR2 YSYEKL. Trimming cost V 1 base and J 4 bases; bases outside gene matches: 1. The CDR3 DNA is TGCGCCAGCAGCCAAGTGACAGGGGGCACCGGGGAGCTGTTTTTT. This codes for CASSQVTGGTGELFF.

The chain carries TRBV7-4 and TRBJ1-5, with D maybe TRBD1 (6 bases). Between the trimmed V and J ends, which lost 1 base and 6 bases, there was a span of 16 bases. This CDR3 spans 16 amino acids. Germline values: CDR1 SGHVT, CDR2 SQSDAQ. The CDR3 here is CASSLVGGPEVQPQHF. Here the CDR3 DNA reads TGTGCCAGCAGCTTAGTTGGGGGGCCGGAGGTTCAGCCCCAGCATTTT. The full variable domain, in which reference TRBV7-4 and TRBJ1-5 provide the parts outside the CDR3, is GAGVSQSPRYKVAKRGRDVALRCDSISGHVTLYWYRQTLGQGSEVLTYSQSDAQRDKSGRPSGRFSAERPERSVSTLKIQRTEQGDSAVYLCASSLVGGPEVQPQHFGDGTRLSIL.

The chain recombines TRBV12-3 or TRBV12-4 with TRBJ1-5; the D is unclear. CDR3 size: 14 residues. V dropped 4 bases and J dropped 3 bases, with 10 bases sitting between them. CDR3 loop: CASSWTGHNQPQHF. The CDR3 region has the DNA TGTGCCAGCAGTTGGACGGGCCACAATCAGCCCCAGCATTTT.

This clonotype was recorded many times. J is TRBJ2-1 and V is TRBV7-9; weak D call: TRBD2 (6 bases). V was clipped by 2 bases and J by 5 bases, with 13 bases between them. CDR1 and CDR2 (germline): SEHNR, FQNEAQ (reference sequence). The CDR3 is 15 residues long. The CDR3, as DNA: TGTGCCAGCAGCTTACGGGGAGGCCCGAACAATGAGCAGTTCTTC. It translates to CASSLRGGPNNEQFF. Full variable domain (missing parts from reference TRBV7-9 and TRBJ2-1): DTGVSQNPRHKITKRGQNVTFRCDPISEHNRLYWYRQTLGQGPEFLTYFQNEAQLEKSRLLSDRFSAERPKGSFSTLEIQRTEQGDSAMYLCASSLRGGPNNEQFFGPGTRLTVL.

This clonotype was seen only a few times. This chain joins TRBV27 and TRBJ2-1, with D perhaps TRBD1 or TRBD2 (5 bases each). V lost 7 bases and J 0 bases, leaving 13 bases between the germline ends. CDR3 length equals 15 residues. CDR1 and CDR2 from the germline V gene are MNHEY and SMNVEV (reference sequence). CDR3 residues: CASTLTGGSYNEQFF. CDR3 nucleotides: TGTGCCAGCACCCTCACAGGAGGCTCCTACAATGAGCAGTTCTTC.

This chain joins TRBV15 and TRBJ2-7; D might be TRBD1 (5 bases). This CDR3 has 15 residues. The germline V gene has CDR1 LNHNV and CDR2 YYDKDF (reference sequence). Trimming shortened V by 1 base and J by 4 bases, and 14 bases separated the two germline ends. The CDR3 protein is CATSRVDTQIYEQYF. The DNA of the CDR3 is TGTGCCACCAGCAGAGTGGACACCCAAATTTACGAGCAGTACTTC.

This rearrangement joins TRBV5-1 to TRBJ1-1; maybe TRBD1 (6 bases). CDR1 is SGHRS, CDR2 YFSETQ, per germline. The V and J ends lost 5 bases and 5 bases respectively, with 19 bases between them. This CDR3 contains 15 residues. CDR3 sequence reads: CASSQNRVSWTEAFF. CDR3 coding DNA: TGCGCCAGCAGTCAGAACAGGGTATCGTGGACTGAAGCTTTCTTT.

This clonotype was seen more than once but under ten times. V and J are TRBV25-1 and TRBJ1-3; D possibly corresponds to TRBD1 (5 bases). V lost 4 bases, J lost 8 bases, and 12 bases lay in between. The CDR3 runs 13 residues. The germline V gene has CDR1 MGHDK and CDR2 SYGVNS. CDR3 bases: TGTGCCAGCAGTGGGGGACCCGACTACACCATATATTTT. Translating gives CASSGGPDYTIYF.

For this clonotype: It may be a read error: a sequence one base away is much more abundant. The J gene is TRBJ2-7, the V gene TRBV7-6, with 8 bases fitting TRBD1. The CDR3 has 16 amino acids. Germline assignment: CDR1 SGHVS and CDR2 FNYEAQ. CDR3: CVSSVRAGQGLAEQYF. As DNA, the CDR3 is TGTGTCAGCAGCGTACGTGCTGGACAGGGTCTTGCTGAGCAGTACTTC.

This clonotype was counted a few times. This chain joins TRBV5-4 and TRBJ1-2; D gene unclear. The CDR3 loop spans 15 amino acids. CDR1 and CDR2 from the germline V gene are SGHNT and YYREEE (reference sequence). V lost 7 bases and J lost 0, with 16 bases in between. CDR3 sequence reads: CASDGHPKSNYGYTF. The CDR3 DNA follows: TGTGCCAGCGACGGCCACCCAAAGTCTAACTATGGCTACACCTTC.

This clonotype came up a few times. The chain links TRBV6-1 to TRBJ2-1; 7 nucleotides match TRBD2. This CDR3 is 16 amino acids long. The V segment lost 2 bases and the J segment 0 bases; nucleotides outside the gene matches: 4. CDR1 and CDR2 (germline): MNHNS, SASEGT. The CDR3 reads CASSEKRGYSYNEQFF. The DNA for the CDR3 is TGTGCCAGCAGTGAAAAGCGGGGCTACTCCTACAATGAGCAGTTCTTC.

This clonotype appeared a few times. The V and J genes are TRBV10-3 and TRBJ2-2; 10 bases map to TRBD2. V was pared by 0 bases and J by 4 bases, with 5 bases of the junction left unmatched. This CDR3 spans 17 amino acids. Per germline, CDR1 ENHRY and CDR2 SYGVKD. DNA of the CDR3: TGTGCCATCAGTGAGTCGCCAGCGGGGGGGTCCACCGGGGAGCTGTTTTTT. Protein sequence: CAISESPAGGSTGELFF.

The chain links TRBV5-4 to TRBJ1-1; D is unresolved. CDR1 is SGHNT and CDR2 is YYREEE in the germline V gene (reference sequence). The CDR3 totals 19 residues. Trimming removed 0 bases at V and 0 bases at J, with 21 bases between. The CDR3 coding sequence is TGTGCCAGCAGCTTGGCTGGGATTCCCCGCTCCGCGATGAACACTGAAGCTTTCTTT. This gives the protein CASSLAGIPRSAMNTEAFF.

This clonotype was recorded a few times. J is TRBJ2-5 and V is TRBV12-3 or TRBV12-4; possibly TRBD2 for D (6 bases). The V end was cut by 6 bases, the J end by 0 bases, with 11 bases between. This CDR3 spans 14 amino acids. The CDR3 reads CASRVLAYQETQYF. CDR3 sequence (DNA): TGTGCCAGCAGGGTCCTAGCGTACCAAGAGACCCAGTACTTC.

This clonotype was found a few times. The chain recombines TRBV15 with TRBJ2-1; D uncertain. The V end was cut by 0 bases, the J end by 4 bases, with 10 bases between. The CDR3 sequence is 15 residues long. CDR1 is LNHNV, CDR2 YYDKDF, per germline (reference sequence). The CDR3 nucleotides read TGTGCCACCAGCAGAGATCGGCAGATTTACAATGAGCAGTTCTTC. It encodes CATSRDRQIYNEQFF.

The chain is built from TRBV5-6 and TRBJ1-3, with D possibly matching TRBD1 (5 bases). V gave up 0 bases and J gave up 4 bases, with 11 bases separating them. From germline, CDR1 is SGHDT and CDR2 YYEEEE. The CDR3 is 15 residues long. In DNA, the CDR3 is TGTGCCAGCAGCTTGGAGGGGACCTTCGGAAACACCATATATTTT. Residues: CASSLEGTFGNTIYF.

The CDR3 reads CASSLRQIGQPQHF. As DNA, the CDR3 is TGTGCCAGCAGTTTACGACAGATCGGCCAGCCCCAGCATTTT. The chain joins TRBV12-3 or TRBV12-4 to TRBJ1-5; tentative D call: TRBD1 (5 bases). CDR3 length equals 14 residues. Trimming removed 2 bases at V and 7 bases at J, with 12 bases between.

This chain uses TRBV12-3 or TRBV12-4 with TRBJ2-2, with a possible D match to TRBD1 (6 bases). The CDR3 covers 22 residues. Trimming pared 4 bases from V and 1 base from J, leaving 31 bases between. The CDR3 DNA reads TGTGCCAGCAGTTCTACAAATTATCTCGCCAACGACAGGTTACTGAACACCGGGGAGCTGTTTTTT. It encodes CASSSTNYLANDRLLNTGELFF.